Reported below is one TCR beta chain. Its antigen is unknown. The CDR3 covers 18 residues. V trimming: 0 bases; J trimming: 0 bases; junction bases outside the gene matches: 9. Germline CDR1 is SGDLS and CDR2 is YYNGEE. This record comes from a study of shared clonotypes between healthy human individuals. This table comes from immunoSEQ multiplex PCR, and its TCRdb copy is limited to in-frame clones, with some not included. The data show roughly 2.5 million clones, over 85% seen once. Study conclusions and caveats: In having few donors, the study represented limited genetic and exposure-history diversity.

This chain joins TRBV9 and TRBJ1-3; the match to TRBD1 covers 7 bases. This clonotype was sampled from a man younger than 30 in good health. The sequencing input was naive CD4+ T cells sorted from blood. Described subset: CD45RA+ positively selected. The CDR3 DNA follows: TGTGCCAGCAGCGTAGAAGGAGACAGGGTTAGCTCTGGAAACACCATATATTTT. Translated: CASSVEGDRVSSGNTIYF.